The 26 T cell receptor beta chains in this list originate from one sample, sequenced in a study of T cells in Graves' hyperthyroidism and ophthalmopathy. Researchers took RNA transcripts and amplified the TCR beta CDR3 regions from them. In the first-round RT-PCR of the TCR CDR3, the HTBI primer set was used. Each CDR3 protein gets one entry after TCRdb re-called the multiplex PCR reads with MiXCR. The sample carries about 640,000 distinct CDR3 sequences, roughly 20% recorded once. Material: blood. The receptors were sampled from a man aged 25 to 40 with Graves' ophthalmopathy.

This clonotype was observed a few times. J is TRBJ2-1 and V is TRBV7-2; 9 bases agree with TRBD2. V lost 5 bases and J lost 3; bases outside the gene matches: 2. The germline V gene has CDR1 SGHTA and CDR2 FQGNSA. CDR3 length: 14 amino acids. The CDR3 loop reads CASSRLAVYNEQFF. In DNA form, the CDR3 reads TGTGCCAGCAGCCGACTAGCGGTCTACAATGAGCAGTTCTTC.

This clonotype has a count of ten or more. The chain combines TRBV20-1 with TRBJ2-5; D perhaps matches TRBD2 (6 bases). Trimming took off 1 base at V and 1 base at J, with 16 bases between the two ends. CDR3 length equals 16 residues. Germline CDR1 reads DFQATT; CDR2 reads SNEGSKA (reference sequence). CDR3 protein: CSARVGVGGTQETQYF. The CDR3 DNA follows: TGCAGTGCTAGAGTTGGGGTGGGCGGGACCCAAGAGACCCAGTACTTC.

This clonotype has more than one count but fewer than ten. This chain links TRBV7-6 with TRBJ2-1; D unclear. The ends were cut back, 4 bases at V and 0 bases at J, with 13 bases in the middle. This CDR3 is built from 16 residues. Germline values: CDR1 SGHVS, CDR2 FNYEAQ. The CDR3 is CASSWVDYGSYNEQFF. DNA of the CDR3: TGTGCCAGCAGCTGGGTTGATTATGGCTCCTACAATGAGCAGTTCTTC.

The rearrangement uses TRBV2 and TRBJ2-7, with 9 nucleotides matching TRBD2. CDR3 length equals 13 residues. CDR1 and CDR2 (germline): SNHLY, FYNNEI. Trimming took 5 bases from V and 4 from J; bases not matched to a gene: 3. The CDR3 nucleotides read TGTGCCAGCAGTTGGACTAGCGCTTACGAGCAGTACTTC. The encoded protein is CASSWTSAYEQYF.

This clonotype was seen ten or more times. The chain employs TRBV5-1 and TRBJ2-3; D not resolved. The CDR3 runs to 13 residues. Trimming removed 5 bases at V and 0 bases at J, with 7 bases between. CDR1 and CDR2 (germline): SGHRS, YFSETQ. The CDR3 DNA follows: TGCGCCAGCAGGTCCCCTAGCACAGATACGCAGTATTTT. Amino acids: CASRSPSTDTQYF.

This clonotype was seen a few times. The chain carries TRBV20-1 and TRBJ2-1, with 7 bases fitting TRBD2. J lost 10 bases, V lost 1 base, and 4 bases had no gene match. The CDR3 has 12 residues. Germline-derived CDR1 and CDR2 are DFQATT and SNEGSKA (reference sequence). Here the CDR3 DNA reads TGCAGTGCTAGAGGGACCGGGAGGGAGCAGTTCTTC. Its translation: CSARGTGREQFF.

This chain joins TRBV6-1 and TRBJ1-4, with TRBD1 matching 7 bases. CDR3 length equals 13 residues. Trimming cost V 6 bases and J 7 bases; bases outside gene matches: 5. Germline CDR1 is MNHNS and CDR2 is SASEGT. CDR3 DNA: TGTGCCAGCAGATTGACAGGGAGTGAAAAACTGTTTTTT. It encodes CASRLTGSEKLFF.

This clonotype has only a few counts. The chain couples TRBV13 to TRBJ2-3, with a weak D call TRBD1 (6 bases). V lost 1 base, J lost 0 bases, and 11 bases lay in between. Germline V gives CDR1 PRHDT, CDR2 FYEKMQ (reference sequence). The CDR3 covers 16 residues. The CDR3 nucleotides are TGTGCCAGCAGCTTAGTTTCCAGGGGAAGCACAGATACGCAGTATTTT. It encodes CASSLVSRGSTDTQYF.

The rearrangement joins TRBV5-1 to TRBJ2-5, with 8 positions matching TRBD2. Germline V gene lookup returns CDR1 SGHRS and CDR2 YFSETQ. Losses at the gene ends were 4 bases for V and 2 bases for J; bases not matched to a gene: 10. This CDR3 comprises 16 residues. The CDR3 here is CASSPWSSGVQETQYF. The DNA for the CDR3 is TGCGCCAGCAGCCCCTGGAGTAGCGGGGTACAAGAGACCCAGTACTTC.

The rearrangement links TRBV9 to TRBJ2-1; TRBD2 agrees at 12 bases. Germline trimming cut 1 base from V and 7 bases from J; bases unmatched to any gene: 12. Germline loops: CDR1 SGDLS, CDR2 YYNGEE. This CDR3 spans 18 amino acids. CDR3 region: CASSVSPRRTSGANEQFF. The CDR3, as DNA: TGTGCCAGCAGCGTAAGCCCGCGACGGACTAGCGGGGCAAATGAGCAGTTCTTC.

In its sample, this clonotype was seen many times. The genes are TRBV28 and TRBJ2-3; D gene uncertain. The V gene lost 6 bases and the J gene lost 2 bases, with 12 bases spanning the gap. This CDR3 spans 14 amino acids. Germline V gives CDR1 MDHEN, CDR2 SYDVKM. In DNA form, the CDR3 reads TGTGCCAGCAGCCTTGAGGAGCCCACAGATACGCAGTATTTT. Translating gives CASSLEEPTDTQYF.

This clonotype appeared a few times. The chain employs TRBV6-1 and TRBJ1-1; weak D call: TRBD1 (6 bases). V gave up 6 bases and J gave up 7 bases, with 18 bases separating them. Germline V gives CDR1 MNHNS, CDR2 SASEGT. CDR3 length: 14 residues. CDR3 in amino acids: CASRRQDLLLEAFF. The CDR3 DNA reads TGTGCCAGCAGGCGACAGGACTTGCTCCTTGAAGCTTTCTTT.

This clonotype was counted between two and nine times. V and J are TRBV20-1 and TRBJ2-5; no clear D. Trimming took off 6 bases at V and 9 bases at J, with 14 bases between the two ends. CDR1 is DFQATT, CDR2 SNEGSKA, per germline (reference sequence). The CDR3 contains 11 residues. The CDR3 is CSAPSGWAQYF. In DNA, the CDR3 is TGCAGTGCCCCCTCCGGGTGGGCCCAGTACTTC.

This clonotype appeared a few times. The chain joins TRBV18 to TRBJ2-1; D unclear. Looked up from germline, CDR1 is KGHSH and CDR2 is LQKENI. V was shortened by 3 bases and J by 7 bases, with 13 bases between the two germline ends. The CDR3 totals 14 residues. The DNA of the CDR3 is TGTGCCAGCTCACCCGAATGGGTATTAAATGAGCAGTTCTTC. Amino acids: CASSPEWVLNEQFF.

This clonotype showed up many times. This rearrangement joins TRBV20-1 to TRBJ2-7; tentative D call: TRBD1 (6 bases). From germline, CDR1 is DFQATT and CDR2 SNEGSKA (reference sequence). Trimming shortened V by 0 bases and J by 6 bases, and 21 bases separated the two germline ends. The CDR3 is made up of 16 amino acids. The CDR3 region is CSARDGQRTPTGEQYF. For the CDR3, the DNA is TGCAGTGCTAGAGATGGACAGCGGACGCCGACGGGCGAGCAGTACTTC.

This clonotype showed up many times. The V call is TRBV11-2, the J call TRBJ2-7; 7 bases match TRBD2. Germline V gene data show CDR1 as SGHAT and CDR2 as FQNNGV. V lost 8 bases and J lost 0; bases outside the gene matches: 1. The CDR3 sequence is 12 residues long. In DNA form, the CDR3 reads TGTGCCAGCGGCGGGAGCTCCTACGAGCAGTACTTC. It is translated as CASGGSSYEQYF.

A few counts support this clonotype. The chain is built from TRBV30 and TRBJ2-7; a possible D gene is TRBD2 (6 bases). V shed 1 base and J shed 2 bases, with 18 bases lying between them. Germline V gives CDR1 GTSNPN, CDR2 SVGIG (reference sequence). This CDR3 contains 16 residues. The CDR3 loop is CAWSGPYGSLPYEQYF. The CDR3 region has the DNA TGTGCCTGGAGTGGCCCGTACGGGAGCCTACCCTACGAGCAGTACTTC.

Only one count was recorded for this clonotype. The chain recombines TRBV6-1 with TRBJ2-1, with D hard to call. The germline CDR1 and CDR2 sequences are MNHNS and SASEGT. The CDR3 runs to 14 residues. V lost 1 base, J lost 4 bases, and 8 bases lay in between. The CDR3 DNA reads TGTGCCAGCAGTGAAGTGGGCAGTTACAATGAGCAGTTCTTC. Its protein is CASSEVGSYNEQFF.

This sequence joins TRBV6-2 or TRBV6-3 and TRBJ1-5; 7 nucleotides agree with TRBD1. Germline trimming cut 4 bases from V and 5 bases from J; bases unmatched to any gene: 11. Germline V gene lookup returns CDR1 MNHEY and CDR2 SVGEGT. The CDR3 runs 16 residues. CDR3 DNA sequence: TGTGCCAGCAGTTTCAGCGGAGACAGGGCTCATCAGCCCCAGCATTTT. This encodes CASSFSGDRAHQPQHF.

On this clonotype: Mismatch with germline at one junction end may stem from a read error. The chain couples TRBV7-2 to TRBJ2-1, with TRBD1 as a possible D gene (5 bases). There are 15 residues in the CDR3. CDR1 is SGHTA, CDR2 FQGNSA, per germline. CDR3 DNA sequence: TGTGCCAGCAGCACCCGACAGTCCTCCTACACTGAGCAGTTCTTC. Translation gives CASSTRQSSYTEQFF.

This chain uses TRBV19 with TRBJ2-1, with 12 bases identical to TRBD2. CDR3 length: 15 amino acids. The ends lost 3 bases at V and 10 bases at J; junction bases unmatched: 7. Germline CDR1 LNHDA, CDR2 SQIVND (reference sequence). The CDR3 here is CASSILAGGSGEQFF. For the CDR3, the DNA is TGTGCCAGTAGTATTCTAGCGGGAGGGTCGGGGGAGCAGTTCTTC.

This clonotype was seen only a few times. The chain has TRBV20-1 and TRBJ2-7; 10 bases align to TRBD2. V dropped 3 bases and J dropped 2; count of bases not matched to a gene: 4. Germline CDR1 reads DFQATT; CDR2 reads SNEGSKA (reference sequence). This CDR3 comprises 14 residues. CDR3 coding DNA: TGCAGTGCTAGTCTAGCGGGAGAAGCCTACGAGCAGTACTTC. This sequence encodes CSASLAGEAYEQYF.

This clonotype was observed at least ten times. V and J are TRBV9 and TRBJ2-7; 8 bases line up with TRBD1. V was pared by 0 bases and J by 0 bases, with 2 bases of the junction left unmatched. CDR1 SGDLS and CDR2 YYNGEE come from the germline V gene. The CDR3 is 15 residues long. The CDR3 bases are TGTGCCAGCAGCGTAGGACAGGGGATCTCCTACGAGCAGTACTTC. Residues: CASSVGQGISYEQYF.

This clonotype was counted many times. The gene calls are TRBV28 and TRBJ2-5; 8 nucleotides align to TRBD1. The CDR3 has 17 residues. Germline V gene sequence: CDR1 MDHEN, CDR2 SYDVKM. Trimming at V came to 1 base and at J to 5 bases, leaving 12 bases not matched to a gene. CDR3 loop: CASSLSFDGRGLETQYF. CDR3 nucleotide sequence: TGTGCCAGCAGTTTATCTTTCGATGGCAGGGGGCTTGAGACCCAGTACTTC.

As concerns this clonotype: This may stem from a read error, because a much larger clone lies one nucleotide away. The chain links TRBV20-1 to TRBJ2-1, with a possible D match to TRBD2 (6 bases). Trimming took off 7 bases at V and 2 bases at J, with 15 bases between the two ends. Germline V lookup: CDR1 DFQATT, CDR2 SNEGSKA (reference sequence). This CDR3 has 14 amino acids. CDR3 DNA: TGCAGTGTTCCGATTGGGACTGCCTACAATGAGCAGTTCTTC. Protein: CSVPIGTAYNEQFF.

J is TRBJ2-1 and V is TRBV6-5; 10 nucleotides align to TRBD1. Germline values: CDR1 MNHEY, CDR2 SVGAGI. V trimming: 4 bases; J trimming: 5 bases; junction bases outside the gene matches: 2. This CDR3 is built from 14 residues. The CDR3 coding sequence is TGTGCCAGCAGTTCCGGGACAGGGGACAATGAGCAGTTCTTC. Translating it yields CASSSGTGDNEQFF.